These T cell receptor beta chains were read from a single sample in a study of shared clonotypes between healthy human individuals. Produced via immunoSEQ multiplex PCR; TCRdb's table is partial and in-frame only. This table has some 1,100,000 clones, 70% to 80% appearing once. The sample consisted of memory CD4+ T cells from PBMCs. The origin of the receptors is a man aged 18 to 29 in good health. Some clones in this sample may be carry-over from other donors' samples. Each CDR3 is given with its conserved first and last residue. Fields, in order: D gene, V gene, J gene, clone size, CDR3 DNA, CDR3 protein. A D gene is named only where the DNA matches it firmly. Clone size is given for some rows only: seen once, a few or many times, or a class if the clone is expanded.

TRBD2	TRBV5-1	TRBJ2-2	once	TGCGCCAGCAGCTTGGGGGCCCTTGCGGGAGGAGGTACCGGGGAGCTGTTTTTT	CASSLGALAGGGTGELFF
-	TRBV5-4	TRBJ2-1	once	TGTGCCAGCAGCTTGAGCCCGCCCAATGAGCAGTTCTTC	CASSLSPPNEQFF
TRBD1	TRBV7-3	TRBJ1-1	-	TGTGCCAGCAGCGGACAGGGGGCTGGGACTGAAGCTTTCTTT	CASSGQGAGTEAFF
-	TRBV28	TRBJ2-7	-	TGTGCCAGCAGTTTATTAGGATTCCACGAGCAGTACTTC	CASSLLGFHEQYF
-	TRBV18	TRBJ1-3	-	TGTGCCAGCTCACCACAGCAGGCCCCTGGAAACACCATATATTTT	CASSPQQAPGNTIYF
TRBD2	TRBV6-1	TRBJ2-7	few	TGTGCCAGCAGCTCCAAGTCGGCGGGAGCCTACGAGCAGTACTTC	CASSSKSAGAYEQYF
-	TRBV7-6	TRBJ2-7	-	TGTGCCAGCAGCCGGGACTACGAGCAGTACTTC	CASSRDYEQYF
-	TRBV5-6	TRBJ1-1	-	TGTGCCAGCAGCTTGGCCGTGGGGGGAGAAGAAGCTTTCTTT	CASSLAVGGEEAFF
-	TRBV5-1	TRBJ2-2	-	TGCGCCAGCAGCTTGAAAGGGCCCACCGGGGAGCTGTTTTTT	CASSLKGPTGELFF
-	TRBV9	TRBJ2-1	-	TGTGCCAGCAGCGTAGACACAGGGAGCTACAATGAGCAGTTCTTC	CASSVDTGSYNEQFF
-	TRBV14	TRBJ2-7	-	TGTGCCAGCAGCCAAGATCGAGTAAGCTACGAGCAGTACTTC	CASSQDRVSYEQYF
-	TRBV29-1	TRBJ2-3	once	TGCAGCGTTGGTCCTACAGATACGCAGTATTTT	CSVGPTDTQYF
-	TRBV28	TRBJ1-1	once	TGTGCCAGCAGTTTAGTTTTGAACACTGAAGCTTTCTTT	CASSLVLNTEAFF
TRBD1	TRBV28	TRBJ1-5	-	TGTGCCAGCAGTTTCAGGGACAGGTATCAGCCCCAGCATTTT	CASSFRDRYQPQHF
TRBD1	TRBV28	TRBJ2-5	-	TGTGCCAGCAGTTTACCGGGACAGGGGCCAAGGACCCAGTACTTC	CASSLPGQGPRTQYF
TRBD2	TRBV6-5	TRBJ2-1	-	TGTGCCAGCACCCGAAGCCGACAGCGGGGGACTGAGCAGTTCTTC	CASTRSRQRGTEQFF
-	TRBV7-9	TRBJ1-5	-	TGTGCCAGCAGCTTAGGCCGGGCCGGCAATCAGCCCCAGCATTTT	CASSLGRAGNQPQHF
-	TRBV5-1	TRBJ2-2	-	TGCGCCAGCAGTTCCCGGGCCGCGGGGAACACCGGGGAGCTGTTTTTT	CASSSRAAGNTGELFF
-	TRBV7-2	TRBJ1-5	-	TGTGCCAGCAGCTTCGACAGCTATGGCAATCAGCCCCAGCATTTT	CASSFDSYGNQPQHF
-	TRBV19	TRBJ1-4	-	TGTGCCAGTAGTATAGATGGAATGGAACTCCGGACCTTTAATGAAAAACTGTTTTTT	CASSIDGMELRTFNEKLFF
-	TRBV9	TRBJ1-5	-	TGTGCCAGCAGCGTAGAACAGAACCTAAAGCCCCAGCATTTT	CASSVEQNLKPQHF
TRBD1	TRBV4-1	TRBJ2-1	-	TGCGCCAGCAGCCAAGATCGGACAGGGGGACGGAATGAGCAGTTCTTC	CASSQDRTGGRNEQFF
TRBD1	TRBV7-2	TRBJ2-1	-	TGTGCCAGCAGCTTGTCGGGGACAGGGAGAAATGAGCAGTTCTTC	CASSLSGTGRNEQFF
TRBD2	TRBV5-1	TRBJ2-7	-	TGCGCCAGCAGCTTGCAGACTAGCGGGAACTACGAGCAGTACTTC	CASSLQTSGNYEQYF
-	TRBV7-3	TRBJ1-1	-	TGTGCCAGCAGCCTGTGGCCCGGGGCTGAAGCTTTCTTT	CASSLWPGAEAFF
-	TRBV11-3	TRBJ2-3	-	TGTGCCAGCAGCTTAGATGGGAGCCCCACAGATACGCAGTATTTT	CASSLDGSPTDTQYF
TRBD1	TRBV9	TRBJ2-1	-	TGTGCCAGCAGCGCGAGAACCGGGACAGGGCTCGATGAGCAGTTCTTC	CASSARTGTGLDEQFF
TRBD1	TRBV28	TRBJ1-2	-	TGTGCCAGCAGTTTTTCGAGGGGGCCAAATACTGGCTACACCTTC	CASSFSRGPNTGYTF
-	TRBV15	TRBJ1-4	once	TGTGCCACCAGCAGAGCCCCGGCCGGGTACGAAAAACTGTTTTTT	CATSRAPAGYEKLFF
-	TRBV11-2	TRBJ1-1	-	TGTGCCAGCAGCCAAGATCGGTACACTGAAGCTTTCTTT	CASSQDRYTEAFF